The clone carrying this T cell receptor (beta chain) occurred once. With each sample, at least 5.5 micrograms of total RNA were extracted. This entry comes from a study of blood T cells in healthy people across ages. The CDR3 loop spans 16 amino acids. Germline V lookup: CDR1 SGHVS, CDR2 FQNEAQ. Unmatched junction bases numbered 9, after V lost 6 bases and J lost 6 bases. Together with a sample-barcoded 5' primer, a J-beta primer mix was included in a second PCR lasting about 6 to 12 cycles. MiXCR, run by TCRdb on the 5' RACE reads, gives a single entry per CDR3 protein. The table includes about a million distinct CDR3 sequences, roughly 51% detected once.

This rearrangement joins TRBV7-8 to TRBJ2-1; 12 bases are shared with TRBD2. This TCR was recovered from a woman aged 60-75 years in good health. The material sequenced was blood. The CDR3 loop is CASRPRLAGEGNEQFF. The CDR3 nucleotides read TGTGCCAGCAGACCAAGACTAGCGGGAGAGGGCAATGAGCAGTTCTTC.